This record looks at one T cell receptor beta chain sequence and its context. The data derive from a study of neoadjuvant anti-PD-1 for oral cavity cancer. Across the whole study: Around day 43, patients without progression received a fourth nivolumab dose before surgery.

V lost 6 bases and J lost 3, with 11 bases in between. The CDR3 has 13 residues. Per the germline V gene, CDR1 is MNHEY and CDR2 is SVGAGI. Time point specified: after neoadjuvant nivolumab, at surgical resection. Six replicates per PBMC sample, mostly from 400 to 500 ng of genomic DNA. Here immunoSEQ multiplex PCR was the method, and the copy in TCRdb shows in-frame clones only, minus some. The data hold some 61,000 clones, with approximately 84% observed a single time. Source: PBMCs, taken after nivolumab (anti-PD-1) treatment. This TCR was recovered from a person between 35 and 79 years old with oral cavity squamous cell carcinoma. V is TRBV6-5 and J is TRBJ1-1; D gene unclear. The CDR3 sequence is CASSQRGYTEAFF. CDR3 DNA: TGTGCCAGCAGCCAACGAGGGTACACTGAAGCTTTCTTT.